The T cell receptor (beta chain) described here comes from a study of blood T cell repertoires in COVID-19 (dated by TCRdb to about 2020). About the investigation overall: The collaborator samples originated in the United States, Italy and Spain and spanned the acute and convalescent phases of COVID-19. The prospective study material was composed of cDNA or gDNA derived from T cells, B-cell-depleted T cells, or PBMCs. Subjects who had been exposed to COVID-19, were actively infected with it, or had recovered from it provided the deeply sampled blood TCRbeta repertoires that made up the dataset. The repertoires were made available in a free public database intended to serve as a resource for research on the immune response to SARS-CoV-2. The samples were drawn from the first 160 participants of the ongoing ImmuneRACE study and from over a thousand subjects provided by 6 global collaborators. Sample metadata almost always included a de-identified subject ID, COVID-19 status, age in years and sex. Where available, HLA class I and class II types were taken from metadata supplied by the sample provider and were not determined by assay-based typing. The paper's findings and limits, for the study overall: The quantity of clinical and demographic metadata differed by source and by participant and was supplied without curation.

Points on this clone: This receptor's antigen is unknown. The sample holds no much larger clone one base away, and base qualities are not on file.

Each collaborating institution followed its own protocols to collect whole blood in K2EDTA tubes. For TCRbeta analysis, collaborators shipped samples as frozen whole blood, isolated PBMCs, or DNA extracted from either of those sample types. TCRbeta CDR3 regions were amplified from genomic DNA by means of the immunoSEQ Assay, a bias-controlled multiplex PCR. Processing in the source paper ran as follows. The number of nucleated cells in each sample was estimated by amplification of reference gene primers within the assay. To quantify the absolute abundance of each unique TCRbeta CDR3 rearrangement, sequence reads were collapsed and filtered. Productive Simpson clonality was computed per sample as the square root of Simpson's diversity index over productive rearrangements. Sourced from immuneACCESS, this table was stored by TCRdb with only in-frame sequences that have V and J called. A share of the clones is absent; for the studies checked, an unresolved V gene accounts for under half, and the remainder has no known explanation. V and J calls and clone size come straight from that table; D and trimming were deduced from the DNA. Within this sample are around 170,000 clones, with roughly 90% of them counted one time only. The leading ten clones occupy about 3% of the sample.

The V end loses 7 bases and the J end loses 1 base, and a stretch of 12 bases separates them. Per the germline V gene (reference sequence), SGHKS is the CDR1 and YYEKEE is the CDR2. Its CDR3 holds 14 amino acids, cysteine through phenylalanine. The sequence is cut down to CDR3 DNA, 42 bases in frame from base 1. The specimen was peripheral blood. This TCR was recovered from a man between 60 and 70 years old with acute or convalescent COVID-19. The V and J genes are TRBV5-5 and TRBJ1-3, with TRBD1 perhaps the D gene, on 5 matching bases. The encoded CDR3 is CASSRGSSGNTIYF. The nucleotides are TGTGCCAGCTCCCGGGGGTCTTCTGGAAACACCATATATTTT.